This TCR beta chain was profiled in a study of blood T cell repertoires in COVID-19. Per the original methods: Estimation of nucleated cell counts relied on the amplification of reference gene primers. Assay: immunoSEQ multiplex PCR; the TCRdb copy retains only in-frame clones and omits some. That table is the source of V, J and clone size, and D and trimming were worked out from the DNA. Of about 130,000 clones listed, 65% to 90% are singletons. The CDR3 contains 14 residues. V was trimmed by 1 base and J by 0 bases, leaving 6 bases between them. The germline V gene has CDR1 SEHNR and CDR2 FQNEAQ (reference sequence).

Sequences were obtained from peripheral blood. This sequence joins TRBV7-9 and TRBJ1-1; D uncertain. This TCR was sampled from a woman of 80 years or more with acute or convalescent COVID-19. CDR3 nucleotide sequence: TGTGCCAGCAGCTTAGGGGAGTTGAACACTGAAGCTTTCTTT. Its protein is CASSLGELNTEAFF.